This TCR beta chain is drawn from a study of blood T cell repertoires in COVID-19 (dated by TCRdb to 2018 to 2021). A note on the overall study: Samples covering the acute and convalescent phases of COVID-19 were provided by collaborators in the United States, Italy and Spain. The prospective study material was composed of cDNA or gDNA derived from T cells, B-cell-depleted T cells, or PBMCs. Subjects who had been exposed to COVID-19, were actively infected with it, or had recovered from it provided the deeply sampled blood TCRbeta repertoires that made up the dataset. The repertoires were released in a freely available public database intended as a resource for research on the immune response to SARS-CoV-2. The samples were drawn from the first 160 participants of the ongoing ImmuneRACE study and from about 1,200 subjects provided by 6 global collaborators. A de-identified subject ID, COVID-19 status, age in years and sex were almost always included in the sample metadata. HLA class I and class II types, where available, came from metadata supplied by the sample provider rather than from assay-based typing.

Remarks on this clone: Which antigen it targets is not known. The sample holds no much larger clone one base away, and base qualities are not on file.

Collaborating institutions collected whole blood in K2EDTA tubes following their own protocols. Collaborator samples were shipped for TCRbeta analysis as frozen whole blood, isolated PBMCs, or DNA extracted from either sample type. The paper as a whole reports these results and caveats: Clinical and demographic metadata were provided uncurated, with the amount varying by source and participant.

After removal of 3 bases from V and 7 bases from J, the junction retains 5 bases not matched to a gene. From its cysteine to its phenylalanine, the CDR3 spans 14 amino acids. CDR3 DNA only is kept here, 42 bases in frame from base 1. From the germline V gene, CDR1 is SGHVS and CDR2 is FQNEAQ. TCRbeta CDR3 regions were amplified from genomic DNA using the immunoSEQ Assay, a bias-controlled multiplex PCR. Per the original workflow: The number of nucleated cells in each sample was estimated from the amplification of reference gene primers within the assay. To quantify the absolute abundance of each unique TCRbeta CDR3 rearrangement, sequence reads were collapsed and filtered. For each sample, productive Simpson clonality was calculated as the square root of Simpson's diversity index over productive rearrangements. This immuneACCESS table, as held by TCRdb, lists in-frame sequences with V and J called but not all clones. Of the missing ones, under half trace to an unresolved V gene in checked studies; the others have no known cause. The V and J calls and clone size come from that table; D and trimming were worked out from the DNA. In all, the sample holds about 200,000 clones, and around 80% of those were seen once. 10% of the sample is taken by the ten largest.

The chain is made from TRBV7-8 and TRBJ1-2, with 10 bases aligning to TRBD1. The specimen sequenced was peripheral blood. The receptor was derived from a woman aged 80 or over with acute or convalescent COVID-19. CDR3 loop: CASSFGQGVPGYTF. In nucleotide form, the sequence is TGTGCCAGCAGCTTTGGACAGGGGGTCCCTGGCTACACCTTC.